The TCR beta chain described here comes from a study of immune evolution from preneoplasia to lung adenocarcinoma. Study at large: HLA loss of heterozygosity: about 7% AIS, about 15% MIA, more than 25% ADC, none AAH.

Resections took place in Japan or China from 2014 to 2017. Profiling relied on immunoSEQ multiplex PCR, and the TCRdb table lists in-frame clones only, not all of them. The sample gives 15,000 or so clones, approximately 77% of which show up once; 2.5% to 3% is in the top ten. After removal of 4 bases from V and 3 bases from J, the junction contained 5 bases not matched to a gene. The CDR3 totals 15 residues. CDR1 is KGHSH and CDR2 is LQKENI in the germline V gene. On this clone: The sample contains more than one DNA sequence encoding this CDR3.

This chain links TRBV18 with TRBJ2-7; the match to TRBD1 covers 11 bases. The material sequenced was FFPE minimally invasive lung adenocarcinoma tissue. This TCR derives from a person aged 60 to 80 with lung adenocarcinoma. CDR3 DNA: TGTGCCAGCTCACGGACCGGGACAGGGGGCTACGAGCAGTACTTC. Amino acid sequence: CASSRTGTGGYEQYF.